This TCR beta chain was found in a study of cytomegalovirus exposure and HLA in healthy donors. Overall study: Roughly 80% of roughly 400 genotyped donors fell in the Caucasian-associated ancestry cluster. Findings and caveats of the study: There were a few CMV-associated chains whose specificity for CMV antigens was confirmed in vitro.

Only a few counts were recorded for this clone. Antigen unknown. The CDR3 sequence is 12 residues long. The germline V gene encodes CDR1 MNHEY and CDR2 SVGAGI. Primers: 60 Vbeta forward and 13 Jbeta reverse. The data were produced by immunoSEQ multiplex PCR, yet TCRdb's version contains in-frame clones alone and is incomplete. Altogether 70,000 to 90,000 clones are present, approximately 70% being singletons, with the ten largest covering 20% to 25%. The sequence was obtained from a man aged 35 to 55 in good health and CMV-seropositive. The J gene is TRBJ2-7, the V gene TRBV6-5; D is uncertain. Sequencing was performed on PBMCs. CDR3 loop: CAKRAHGLEQYF. The CDR3 bases are TGTGCGAAAAGAGCGCACGGTCTCGAGCAGTACTTC.